A single sample is the source of the 25 T cell receptor beta chains below, sequenced in a study of shared clonotypes between healthy human individuals. Repertoires were generated with immunoSEQ multiplex PCR, while TCRdb's copy carries only in-frame clones and drops some. The repertoire holds 1,500,000 or so clones, with over 95% as singletons. The source material was naive CD4+ T cells sorted from blood. Subset of the sample: CD45RA+ positively selected. The receptors stem from a man aged 25-45 years in good health.

The chain uses TRBV5-1 and TRBJ2-5, with 7 bases identical to TRBD1. V was pared by 4 bases and J by 5 bases, with 11 bases of the junction left unmatched. This CDR3 is built from 15 residues. CDR1 is SGHRS, CDR2 YFSETQ, per germline. The CDR3: CASSPTPGQQETQYF. CDR3 DNA: TGCGCCAGCAGCCCTACACCGGGACAGCAGGAGACCCAGTACTTC.

The rearrangement uses TRBV30 and TRBJ2-2, with D possibly matching TRBD2 (6 bases). Per germline, CDR1 GTSNPN and CDR2 SVGIG (reference sequence). The CDR3 totals 14 residues. Trimming removed 2 bases at V and 6 bases at J, with 13 bases between. CDR3 protein: CAWSRWSGPGELFF. The CDR3 DNA reads TGTGCCTGGAGTAGGTGGAGCGGGCCCGGGGAGCTGTTTTTT.

This clone was detected once. The chain combines TRBV2 with TRBJ2-2; D unclear. The germline V gene encodes CDR1 SNHLY and CDR2 FYNNEI. CDR3 length: 13 amino acids. The V end lost 7 bases, the J end lost 1 base, and 7 bases lay between the germline ends. The CDR3 DNA sequence: TGTGCCAGCAATTCGGGGAACACCGGGGAGCTGTTTTTT. It is translated as CASNSGNTGELFF.

The rearrangement uses TRBV5-4 and TRBJ2-5, with TRBD1 matching over 9 bases. V lost 4 bases, J lost 1 base, and 2 bases stayed unmatched. CDR1 and CDR2 (germline): SGHNT, YYREEE (reference sequence). The CDR3 length is 14 residues. The CDR3, as DNA: TGTGCCAGCAGCAGGACAGGGGCCCAAGAGACCCAGTACTTC. This codes for CASSRTGAQETQYF.

The chain links TRBV11-3 to TRBJ2-1; TRBD2 aligns across 13 bases. CDR3 length equals 15 residues. From germline, CDR1 is SGHNT and CDR2 YENEEA. The ends lost 2 bases at V and 7 bases at J; junction bases unmatched: 2. CDR3 bases: TGTGCCAGCAGCTTACGGACTAGCGGGAGTAATGAGCAGTTCTTC. Its protein product is CASSLRTSGSNEQFF.

The chain combines TRBV30 with TRBJ2-3, with D possibly being TRBD1 (6 bases). The CDR3 runs 12 residues. CDR1 is GTSNPN, CDR2 SVGIG, per germline (reference sequence). The V end lost 8 bases, the J end lost 4 bases, and 13 bases lay between the germline ends. DNA of the CDR3: TGTGCCGTGGAAAAGGGGGCAGATACGCAGTATTTT. Translated, it gives CAVEKGADTQYF.

The rearrangement uses TRBV18 and TRBJ1-2; D is unclear. The V end lost 3 bases, the J end lost 2 bases, and 10 bases lay between the germline ends. CDR1 and CDR2 from the germline V gene are KGHSH and LQKENI. The CDR3 sequence is 14 residues long. CDR3 loop: CASSPATNNYGYTF. The CDR3 nucleotides read TGTGCCAGCTCACCGGCGACAAACAACTATGGCTACACCTTC.

This chain joins TRBV18 and TRBJ2-5; D not resolved. CDR1 is KGHSH and CDR2 is LQKENI in the germline V gene. There are 11 residues in the CDR3. The V and J ends lost 1 base and 10 bases respectively, with 7 bases between them. Here the CDR3 reads CASSPLVDQYF. CDR3 coding DNA: TGTGCCAGCTCACCACTGGTGGACCAGTACTTC.

The chain links TRBV12-5 to TRBJ2-1; D is possibly TRBD2 (6 bases). Germline assignment: CDR1 LGHNT and CDR2 FRNRAP. The CDR3 consists of 16 residues. V was cut by 0 bases and J by 2 bases, with 11 bases left in between. CDR3 protein: CASGLVGGSTYNEQFF. CDR3 nucleotide sequence: TGTGCTAGTGGTTTGGTGGGGGGATCGACCTACAATGAGCAGTTCTTC.

This CDR3 is CASSLFSENEQFF. The DNA for the CDR3 is TGCGCCAGCAGCTTGTTCTCGGAGAATGAGCAGTTCTTC. The J gene is TRBJ2-1, the V gene TRBV5-1; D remains unclear. Trimming shortened V by 1 base and J by 7 bases, and 9 bases separated the two germline ends. CDR3 size: 13 residues. Germline V gene sequence: CDR1 SGHRS, CDR2 YFSETQ.

The CDR3 coding sequence is TGTGCCACCAGCCCCTGGGAGGGGTACACCGGGGAGCTGTTTTTT. This translates into CATSPWEGYTGELFF. The chain uses TRBV15 and TRBJ2-2, with TRBD2 matching 7 bases. The CDR3 has 15 amino acids. J was trimmed by 3 bases and V by 5 bases; bases with no gene match: 6. CDR1 is LNHNV and CDR2 is YYDKDF in the germline V gene (reference sequence).

Points on this clone: Other DNA sequences of this sample code for an identical CDR3. The chain links TRBV5-1 to TRBJ2-3; 9 bases are shared with TRBD2. Germline-derived CDR1 and CDR2 are SGHRS and YFSETQ. After removal of 2 bases from V and 3 bases from J, the junction contained 1 base not matched to a gene. The CDR3 is 14 residues long. CDR3 region: CASSFSGRTDTQYF. In DNA form, the CDR3 reads TGCGCCAGCAGCTTCAGCGGGAGGACAGATACGCAGTATTTT. The entire variable domain, with the rest obtained from reference TRBV5-1 and TRBJ2-3, is as follows: KAGVTQTPRYLIKTRGQQVTLSCSPISGHRSVSWYQQTPGQGLQFLFEYFSETQRNKGNFPGRFSGRQFSNSRSEMNVSTLELGDSALYLCASSFSGRTDTQYFGPGTRLTVL.

This rearrangement joins TRBV25-1 to TRBJ1-1; TRBD1 is a possible D gene (5 bases). Germline V gene sequence: CDR1 MGHDK, CDR2 SYGVNS. Trimming cost V 1 base and J 7 bases, with 10 bases left between them. This CDR3 has 13 residues. CDR3 sequence: CASSESPGGEAFF. The CDR3 DNA follows: TGTGCCAGCAGTGAATCGCCGGGGGGTGAAGCTTTCTTT.

The rearrangement joins TRBV7-3 to TRBJ2-2; D unclear. V was pared by 1 base and J by 6 bases, with 6 bases between. The CDR3 totals 13 residues. The V gene's germline CDR1 is SGHTA and CDR2 FQGTGA. DNA for the CDR3: TGTGCCAGCAGCTTAAAGGTTTCCGGGGAGCTGTTTTTT. It specifies CASSLKVSGELFF.

This clone was observed a single time. CDR3 DNA sequence: TGTGCCAGCAGCCTGAGGGCGGGAGAGTACAATGAGCAGTTCTTC. This codes for CASSLRAGEYNEQFF. The rearrangement links TRBV7-9 to TRBJ2-1, with 7 bases aligning to TRBD2. Per germline, CDR1 SEHNR and CDR2 FQNEAQ (reference sequence). This CDR3 is 15 amino acids long. Trimming took 5 bases from V and 4 from J; bases not matched to a gene: 8. Full variable domain (rest looked up from reference TRBV7-9 and TRBJ2-1): DTGVSQNPRHKITKRGQNVTFRCDPISEHNRLYWYRQTLGQGPEFLTYFQNEAQLEKSRLLSDRFSAERPKGSFSTLEIQRTEQGDSAMYLCASSLRAGEYNEQFFGPGTRLTVL.

This clone was seen once. The CDR3 loop is CASSPAPSTDTQYF. The CDR3 nucleotides read TGTGCCAGCAGCCCCGCGCCTAGCACAGATACGCAGTATTTT. The rearrangement uses TRBV7-2 and TRBJ2-3; D is unresolved. This CDR3 comprises 14 residues. The V and J ends lost 5 bases and 0 bases respectively, with 9 bases between them. In germline, CDR1 is SGHTA, CDR2 FQGNSA.

The chain links TRBV5-1 to TRBJ2-1; a possible D gene is TRBD1 (6 bases). The germline gives CDR1 SGHRS, CDR2 YFSETQ. There are 15 residues in the CDR3. V lost 2 bases and J 5 bases, leaving 14 bases between the germline ends. The CDR3 nucleotides are TGCGCCAGCAGCTTAGGGGGAAACGCCCACAATGAGCAGTTCTTC. This translates into CASSLGGNAHNEQFF.

The rearrangement uses TRBV14 and TRBJ2-3; 14 nucleotides match TRBD2. The CDR3 is 15 amino acids. J gave up 5 bases and V 5 bases, and 3 bases lay outside the gene matches. Germline V gene lookup returns CDR1 SGHDN and CDR2 FVKESK. CDR3 sequence (DNA): TGTGCCAGCAGCTCCGGGACTAGCGGGGGAGATACGCAGTATTTT. Its protein product is CASSSGTSGGDTQYF.

The chain couples TRBV19 to TRBJ2-2; 7 nucleotides agree with TRBD1. The CDR3 spans 18 residues. Germline CDR1 and CDR2: LNHDA and SQIVND (reference sequence). The V gene end was trimmed by 7 bases and the J gene end by 2 bases; junction bases not matched to a gene: 16. CDR3 in amino acids: CASILEKGAGTNTGELFF. CDR3 DNA: TGTGCCAGTATCCTAGAAAAGGGGGCAGGAACAAACACCGGGGAGCTGTTTTTT.

The chain combines TRBV11-2 with TRBJ2-5; 9 positions match TRBD2. Trimming removed 7 bases from V and 1 base from J; junction bases left unmatched: 10. Looked up from germline, CDR1 is SGHAT and CDR2 is FQNNGV. The CDR3 loop spans 16 amino acids. This CDR3 is CASTFRALAGQETQYF. Written as DNA, the CDR3 is TGTGCCAGCACCTTTCGGGCACTAGCGGGCCAAGAGACCCAGTACTTC. Based on the CDR3 plus reference TRBV11-2 and TRBJ2-5, the full variable domain is EAGVAQSPRYKIIEKRQSVAFWCNPISGHATLYWYQQILGQGPKLLIQFQNNGVVDDSQLPKDRFSAERLKGVDSTLKIQPAKLEDSAVYLCASTFRALAGQETQYFGPGTRLLVL.

The chain employs TRBV10-3 and TRBJ1-1; D is ambiguous. The CDR3 is 13 amino acids. Germline V gives CDR1 ENHRY, CDR2 SYGVKD. The V end lost 3 bases, the J end lost 2 bases, and 7 bases lay between the germline ends. Written as DNA, the CDR3 is TGTGCCATCAGTGATTCAGACAACACTGAAGCTTTCTTT. Amino acid sequence: CAISDSDNTEAFF.

The rearrangement joins TRBV7-2 to TRBJ2-7; D gene ambiguous. Germline CDR1 is SGHTA and CDR2 is FQGNSA. V dropped 2 bases and J dropped 7 bases, with 9 bases sitting between them. This CDR3 has 12 amino acids. The CDR3 sequence is CASSLQLGEQYF. The CDR3 coding sequence is TGTGCCAGCAGCTTACAGCTTGGGGAGCAGTACTTC.

V usage is TRBV6-1 and J usage is TRBJ2-7, with D possibly matching TRBD1 (5 bases). The CDR3 has 13 residues. Trimming took 6 bases from V and 1 from J, leaving 10 bases between them. Germline assignment: CDR1 MNHNS and CDR2 SASEGT. CDR3 sequence reads: CASRTGNSYEQYF. CDR3 DNA: TGTGCCAGCAGAACAGGTAATTCCTACGAGCAGTACTTC.

The chain joins TRBV12-5 to TRBJ2-5; D ambiguous. Trimming removed 5 bases from V and 7 bases from J, with 14 bases in between. Germline V gene sequence: CDR1 LGHNT, CDR2 FRNRAP. The CDR3 sequence is 13 residues long. CDR3 amino acids: CASGTTSTGTQYF. DNA of the CDR3: TGTGCTAGTGGTACGACATCAACGGGGACCCAGTACTTC.

CDR3 sequence reads: CASSLYSRTSGSHEQYF. Here the CDR3 DNA reads TGCGCCAGCAGCCTGTACTCAAGAACTAGCGGGAGCCACGAGCAGTACTTC. The chain joins TRBV5-1 to TRBJ2-7, with 11 bases identical to TRBD2. With V trimmed by 4 bases and J by 5 bases, 14 bases remained unmatched. There are 17 residues in the CDR3. Germline V gene sequence: CDR1 SGHRS, CDR2 YFSETQ. Combining the CDR3 with reference TRBV5-1 and TRBJ2-7 gives the whole variable domain KAGVTQTPRYLIKTRGQQVTLSCSPISGHRSVSWYQQTPGQGLQFLFEYFSETQRNKGNFPGRFSGRQFSNSRSEMNVSTLELGDSALYLCASSLYSRTSGSHEQYFGPGTRLTVT.